The next 22 T cell receptor beta chains were all read from a single sample in a study of T cell changes during pregnancy in multiple sclerosis. Some clones are missing from TCRdb's copy, which holds only in-frame ones; the method was immunoSEQ multiplex PCR. The data show approximately 20,000 clones, around 90% seen once. Sequenced here: CD8+ T cells from peripheral blood mononuclear cells, sampled in the second trimester of pregnancy. The receptors originated from a female donor in good health, enrolled as a control in a pregnancy study.

The chain employs TRBV7-8 and TRBJ2-7; a weak D match, TRBD1 (5 bases). V gave up 5 bases and J gave up 6 bases, with 14 bases separating them. Germline V gives CDR1 SGHVS, CDR2 FQNEAQ. The CDR3 loop spans 13 amino acids. The DNA for the CDR3 is TGTGCCAGCAGCCCCCACTTGACAGCCGAGCAGTACTTC. Residues: CASSPHLTAEQYF.

The CDR3 DNA is TGTGCCAGCAGTGATGGGTCCGTAGCCCCAGGGGAGCAGTACTTC. Translating gives CASSDGSVAPGEQYF. V gene TRBV2 combines with J gene TRBJ2-7, with D perhaps TRBD1 (5 bases). CDR1 SNHLY and CDR2 FYNNEI come from the germline V gene. The CDR3 is 15 residues long. V shed 3 bases and J shed 7 bases, with 19 bases lying between them.

This clone was observed a single time. The chain joins TRBV2 to TRBJ2-1; D remains ambiguous. This CDR3 is built from 11 residues. Trimming left V 4 bases short and J 5 bases short, with 3 bases between. The V gene's germline CDR1 is SNHLY and CDR2 FYNNEI. The CDR3 loop reads CASSVNNEQFF. The DNA of the CDR3 is TGTGCCAGCAGTGTAAACAATGAGCAGTTCTTC.

The count of this clone is one. This chain joins TRBV4-2 and TRBJ2-2, with 9 bases matching TRBD1. After removal of 9 bases from V and 7 bases from J, the junction contained 9 bases not matched to a gene. The germline V gene encodes CDR1 LGHNA and CDR2 YNFKEQ. The CDR3 spans 14 residues. This CDR3 reads CARETGGELGELFF. DNA of the CDR3: TGTGCCAGGGAGACAGGGGGTGAGCTCGGGGAGCTGTTTTTT.

The CDR3 sequence is CASPGGSGGWTDTQYF. The DNA of the CDR3 is TGTGCCAGCCCTGGGGGGAGCGGGGGTTGGACAGATACGCAGTATTTT. The chain uses TRBV21-1 and TRBJ2-3; TRBD2 is taken as the D call from the table, unchecked against the DNA. TRBV21-1 is tagged as a pseudogene. This CDR3 is built from 16 residues.

The J gene is TRBJ2-2, the V gene TRBV6-5, with D perhaps matching TRBD1 (6 bases). This CDR3 has 15 residues. Germline V CDR1 and CDR2: MNHEY, SVGAGI. Trimming removed 2 bases from V and 0 bases from J, with 7 bases in between. The CDR3 DNA is TGTGCCAGCAGTTACGGGACACCGAACACCGGGGAGCTGTTTTTT. Translating it yields CASSYGTPNTGELFF.

This clone has just one count. The gene calls are TRBV7-9 and TRBJ1-1; 7 bases are shared with TRBD1. CDR3 size: 15 residues. Trimming removed 1 base from V and 8 bases from J; junction bases left unmatched: 10. Germline-derived CDR1 and CDR2 are SEHNR and FQNEAQ (reference sequence). The CDR3 nucleotides read TGTGCCAGCAGCTTAGTCGGACAGGACCCGAAAGAAGCTTTCTTT. This sequence encodes CASSLVGQDPKEAFF.

The chain joins TRBV28 to TRBJ2-5, with 10 bases fitting TRBD2. There are 15 residues in the CDR3. The germline V gene encodes CDR1 MDHEN and CDR2 SYDVKM. J lost 4 bases, V lost 4 bases, and 6 bases had no gene match. Here the CDR3 DNA reads TGTGCCAGCAGTTCCCAGCGGGAGGGCATAGAGACCCAGTACTTC. It is translated as CASSSQREGIETQYF.

V is TRBV28 and J is TRBJ2-7, with TRBD1 identical over 8 bases. V was clipped by 7 bases and J by 2 bases; unmatched bases: 10. CDR1 and CDR2 from the germline V gene are MDHEN and SYDVKM. The CDR3 is 15 amino acids. The CDR3 DNA reads TGTGCCAGCAACGAACCGGGACAGGCGACCTACGAGCAGTACTTC. Translating it yields CASNEPGQATYEQYF.

This chain links TRBV19 with TRBJ1-6; D might be TRBD1 (6 bases). This CDR3 spans 15 amino acids. Per the germline V gene, CDR1 is LNHDA and CDR2 is SQIVND (reference sequence). V gave up 5 bases and J gave up 10 bases, with 18 bases separating them. In DNA, the CDR3 is TGTGCCAGTAGTGAGAGCCCACAGGGTTACTCACCCCTCCACTTT. Amino acid sequence: CASSESPQGYSPLHF.

The rearrangement links TRBV9 to TRBJ2-7, with 7 bases aligning to TRBD1. The CDR3 totals 15 residues. Per the germline V gene, CDR1 is SGDLS and CDR2 is YYNGEE. Trimming cost V 3 bases and J 2 bases; bases outside gene matches: 8. The chain's CDR3 is CASSANTGVTYEQYF. DNA for the CDR3: TGTGCCAGCAGCGCCAATACAGGGGTTACCTACGAGCAGTACTTC.

The chain joins TRBV27 to TRBJ1-1; TRBD1 aligns across 7 bases. CDR3 size: 16 residues. Germline-derived CDR1 and CDR2 are MNHEY and SMNVEV (reference sequence). V trimming: 2 bases; J trimming: 0 bases; junction bases outside the gene matches: 6. The CDR3 here is CASSLGATGVNTEAFF. In nucleotides, the CDR3 is TGTGCCAGCAGTTTAGGGGCTACAGGGGTGAACACTGAAGCTTTCTTT.

CDR3 in DNA: TGTGCCAGTAGTTACAGGGTCTCCTACGAGCAGTACTTC. Translated: CASSYRVSYEQYF. This chain uses TRBV19 with TRBJ2-7, with D possibly TRBD1 on 6 matching bases. V lost 5 bases and J lost 0, with 8 bases in between. The CDR3 extends over 13 amino acids. CDR1 is LNHDA and CDR2 is SQIVND in the germline V gene (reference sequence).

This clone was seen once. This rearrangement joins TRBV7-8 to TRBJ1-2; possible D gene TRBD1, 5 bases. The CDR3 totals 15 residues. From germline, CDR1 is SGHVS and CDR2 FQNEAQ. V gave up 2 bases and J gave up 8 bases, with 18 bases separating them. In nucleotides, the CDR3 is TGTGCCAGCAGCTTATATGGGGAAGGGGCTGAAGGCTACACCTTC. It specifies CASSLYGEGAEGYTF.

The chain employs TRBV28 and TRBJ1-1, with 9 nucleotides matching TRBD1. Germline V gives CDR1 MDHEN, CDR2 SYDVKM. V dropped 2 bases and J dropped 5; count of bases not matched to a gene: 9. CDR3 length: 16 residues. The CDR3 here is CASSLQTRTGVTEAFF. The DNA for the CDR3 is TGTGCCAGCAGTTTACAGACGCGGACAGGGGTTACTGAAGCTTTCTTT.

Notes on this clone: The junction departs from the called germline gene at one end, perhaps through a read error. This rearrangement joins TRBV19 to TRBJ2-1, with TRBD2 matching over 11 bases. In germline, CDR1 is LNHDA, CDR2 SQIVND (reference sequence). The CDR3 runs to 16 residues. The CDR3 DNA sequence: TGTGCCAGTAGTACTACACTAGCGGGAGATTACAGTGAGCAGTTCTTC. Translation gives CASSTTLAGDYSEQFF.

The chain is built from TRBV19 and TRBJ1-5, with 10 bases fitting TRBD1. The CDR3 sequence is 15 residues long. V lost 5 bases to trimming and J lost 5 bases; unmatched junction nucleotides: 6. Germline CDR1 and CDR2: LNHDA and SQIVND (reference sequence). Here the CDR3 reads CASSRAGQGHQPQHF. The CDR3 nucleotides read TGTGCCAGTAGTCGAGCGGGACAGGGGCATCAGCCCCAGCATTTT. Variable domain in full (rest from reference TRBV19 and TRBJ1-5): DGGITQSPKYLFRKEGQNVTLSCEQNLNHDAMYWYRQDPGQGLRLIYYSQIVNDFQKGDIAEGYSVSREKKESFPLTVTSAQKNPTAFYLCASSRAGQGHQPQHFGDGTRLSIL.

The rearrangement joins TRBV5-1 to TRBJ2-3; D might be TRBD2 (5 bases). The CDR3 covers 15 residues. Trimming left V 7 bases short and J 2 bases short, with 17 bases between. From germline, CDR1 is SGHRS and CDR2 YFSETQ. CDR3 in amino acids: CASLHSGINTDTQYF. Here the CDR3 DNA reads TGCGCCAGCTTACACTCGGGAATTAACACAGATACGCAGTATTTT. Looking up the rest from reference TRBV5-1 and TRBJ2-3 gives the full variable domain: KAGVTQTPRYLIKTRGQQVTLSCSPISGHRSVSWYQQTPGQGLQFLFEYFSETQRNKGNFPGRFSGRQFSNSRSEMNVSTLELGDSALYLCASLHSGINTDTQYFGPGTRLTVL.

V and J are TRBV28 and TRBJ2-2, with TRBD2 identical over 7 bases. V shed 2 bases and J 6 bases; nucleotides not matched to a gene: 6. CDR3 size: 15 residues. Germline V gives CDR1 MDHEN, CDR2 SYDVKM. CDR3: CASSLRPGGAGELFF. CDR3 DNA: TGTGCCAGCAGTTTAAGGCCGGGGGGTGCCGGGGAGCTGTTTTTT. Drawing the rest from reference TRBV28 and TRBJ2-2, the complete variable domain is DVKVTQSSRYLVKRTGEKVFLECVQDMDHENMFWYRQDPGLGLRLIYFSYDVKMKEKGDIPEGYSVSREKKERFSLILESASTNQTSMYLCASSLRPGGAGELFFGEGSRLTVL.

The gene calls are TRBV28 and TRBJ2-2; D gene ambiguous. Trimming cost V 4 bases and J 5 bases, with 8 bases left between them. The CDR3 has 13 residues. Germline V gene data show CDR1 as MDHEN and CDR2 as SYDVKM. The chain's CDR3 is CASSYRGTGELFF. In DNA, the CDR3 is TGTGCCAGCAGTTATAGAGGAACCGGGGAGCTGTTTTTT.

The CDR3 region has the DNA TGTGCCAGCAGTCTAGCGGCTCCTTCCTACGAGCAGTACTTC. Protein sequence: CASSLAAPSYEQYF. V gene TRBV6-5 combines with J gene TRBJ2-7, with 7 nucleotides matching TRBD2. CDR3 length: 14 residues. Germline CDR1 MNHEY, CDR2 SVGAGI. Trimming removed 5 bases from V and 1 base from J; junction bases left unmatched: 5.

The J gene is TRBJ1-6, the V gene TRBV6-4; 11 nucleotides align to TRBD1. Looked up from germline, CDR1 is MRHNA and CDR2 is SNTAGT. The CDR3 contains 14 residues. Trimming at V came to 2 bases and at J to 9 bases, leaving 0 bases not matched to a gene. CDR3 coding DNA: TGTGCCAGCAGTGACGGACAGGGGGCTTCACCCCTCCACTTT. Protein: CASSDGQGASPLHF.